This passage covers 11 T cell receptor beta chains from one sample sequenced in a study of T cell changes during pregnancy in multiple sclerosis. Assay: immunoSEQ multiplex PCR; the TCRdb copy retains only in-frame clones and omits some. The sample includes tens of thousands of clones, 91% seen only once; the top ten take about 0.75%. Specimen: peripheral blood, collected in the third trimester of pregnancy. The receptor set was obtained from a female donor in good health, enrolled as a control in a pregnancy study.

This CDR3 is CASTATGDPTPGELFF. As DNA, the CDR3 is TGCGCCAGCACCGCAACAGGGGACCCAACACCCGGGGAGCTGTTTTTT. The V gene is TRBV4-1, the J gene TRBJ2-2; 7 nucleotides align to TRBD1. The ends lost 7 bases at V and 6 bases at J; junction bases unmatched: 14. CDR1 and CDR2 (germline): MGHRA, YSYEKL. The CDR3 contains 16 residues.

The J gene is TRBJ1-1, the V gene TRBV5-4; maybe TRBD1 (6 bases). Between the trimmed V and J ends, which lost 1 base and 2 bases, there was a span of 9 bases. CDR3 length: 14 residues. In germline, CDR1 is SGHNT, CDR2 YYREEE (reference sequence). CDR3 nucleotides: TGTGCCAGCAGCTTGCGACAGGTAAACACTGAAGCTTTCTTT. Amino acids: CASSLRQVNTEAFF.

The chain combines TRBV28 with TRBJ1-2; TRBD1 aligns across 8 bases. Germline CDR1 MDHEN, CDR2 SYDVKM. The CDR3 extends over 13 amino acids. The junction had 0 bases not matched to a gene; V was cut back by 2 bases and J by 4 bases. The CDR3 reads CASSLGTGYGYTF. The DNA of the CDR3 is TGTGCCAGCAGTTTAGGGACAGGCTATGGCTACACCTTC.

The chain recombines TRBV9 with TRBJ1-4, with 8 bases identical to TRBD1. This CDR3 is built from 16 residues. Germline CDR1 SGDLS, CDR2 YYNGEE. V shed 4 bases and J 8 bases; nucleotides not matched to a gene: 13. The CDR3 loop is CASSPLGQGAKEKLFF. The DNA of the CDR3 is TGTGCCAGCAGCCCCCTTGGACAGGGCGCGAAAGAAAAACTGTTTTTT.

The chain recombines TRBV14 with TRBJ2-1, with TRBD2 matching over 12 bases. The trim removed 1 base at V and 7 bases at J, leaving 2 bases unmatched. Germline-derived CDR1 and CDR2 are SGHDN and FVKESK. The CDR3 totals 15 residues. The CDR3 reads CASSQGLAGGNEQFF. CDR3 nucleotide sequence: TGTGCCAGCAGCCAAGGGCTAGCGGGGGGGAATGAGCAGTTCTTC.

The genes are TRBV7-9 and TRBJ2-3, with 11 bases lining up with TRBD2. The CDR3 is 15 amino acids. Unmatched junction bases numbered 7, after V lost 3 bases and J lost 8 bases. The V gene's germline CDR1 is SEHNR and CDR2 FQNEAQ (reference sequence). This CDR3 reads CASSFLAGGLGTQYF. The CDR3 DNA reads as TGTGCCAGCAGCTTCCTAGCGGGGGGCCTAGGTACGCAGTATTTT.

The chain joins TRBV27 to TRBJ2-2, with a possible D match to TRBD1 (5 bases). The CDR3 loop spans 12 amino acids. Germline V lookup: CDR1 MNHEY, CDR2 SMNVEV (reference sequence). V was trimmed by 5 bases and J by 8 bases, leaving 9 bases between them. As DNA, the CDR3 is TGTGCCAGCAGTCAGGGTTCGGGGGAGCTGTTTTTT. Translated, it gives CASSQGSGELFF.

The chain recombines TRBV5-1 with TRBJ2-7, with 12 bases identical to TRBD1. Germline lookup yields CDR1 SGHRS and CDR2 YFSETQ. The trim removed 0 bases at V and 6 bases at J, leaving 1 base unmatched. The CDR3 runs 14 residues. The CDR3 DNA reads TGCGCCAGCAGCTTGGGGGACAGGGGGCCCGAGCAGTACTTC. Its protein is CASSLGDRGPEQYF.

Written as DNA, the CDR3 is TGTGCCAGCAGTTTCGCCGGGACAGGAGCCTCTTCGAGAGAGTACTTC. Residues: CASSFAGTGASSREYF. The chain recombines TRBV6-5 with TRBJ2-4; 8 bases are a match to TRBD1. V was pared by 4 bases and J by 14 bases, with 19 bases of the junction left unmatched. This CDR3 is built from 16 residues. Germline V gives CDR1 MNHEY, CDR2 SVGAGI.

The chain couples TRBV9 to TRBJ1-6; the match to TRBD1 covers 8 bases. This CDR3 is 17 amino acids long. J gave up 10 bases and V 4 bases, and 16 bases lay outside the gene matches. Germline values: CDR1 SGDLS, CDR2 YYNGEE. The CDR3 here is CASSPSDRVAHDSPLHF. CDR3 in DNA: TGTGCCAGCAGCCCTTCGGACAGGGTAGCCCATGACTCACCCCTCCACTTT.

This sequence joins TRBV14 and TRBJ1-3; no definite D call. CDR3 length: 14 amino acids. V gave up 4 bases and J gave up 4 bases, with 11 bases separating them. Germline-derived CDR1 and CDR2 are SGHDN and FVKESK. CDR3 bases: TGTGCCAGCAGCCTCCAAGCCGGGGGAAACACCATATATTTT. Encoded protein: CASSLQAGGNTIYF.